A selection of T cell receptor beta chains follows, all from one sample in a study of cytomegalovirus exposure and HLA in healthy donors. Assay: immunoSEQ multiplex PCR; the TCRdb copy retains only in-frame clones and omits some. The sample shows 130,000 or so clones, approximately 80% of them seen only once. The sample comprised PBMCs. The source is a middle-aged woman in good health and CMV-seronegative. Both conserved end residues are part of each CDR3. D genes are given only for firm matches. Not all rows give a size; the values are once, few, many and, for expanded clones, a class.

CDR3aa: CASSKVGRCSNQPQHF
CDR3nt: TGTGCCAGCAGCAAAGTTGGTCGGTGCAGCAATCAGCCCCAGCATTTT
abundance: -
d_gene: -
v_gene: TRBV21-1
j_gene: TRBJ1-5

CDR3aa: CASSPLEGNIQYF
CDR3nt: TGTGCCAGCAGTCCCCTTGAGGGAAACATTCAGTACTTC
abundance: -
d_gene: -
v_gene: TRBV27
j_gene: TRBJ2-4

CDR3aa: CASSIGRDSYNEQFF
CDR3nt: TGTGCCAGTAGTATTGGGCGGGACTCCTACAATGAGCAGTTCTTC
abundance: -
d_gene: -
v_gene: TRBV19
j_gene: TRBJ2-1

CDR3aa: CASSLGSEGDTQYF
CDR3nt: TGCGCCAGCAGCTTAGGTAGCGAGGGAGATACGCAGTATTTT
abundance: -
d_gene: -
v_gene: TRBV5-1
j_gene: TRBJ2-3

CDR3aa: CASSSTGGDIYGYTF
CDR3nt: TGTGCCAGCAGTAGTACAGGGGGCGACATTTATGGCTACACCTTC
abundance: -
d_gene: TRBD1
v_gene: TRBV27
j_gene: TRBJ1-2

CDR3aa: CASSAPSGRALYEQYF
CDR3nt: TGTGCCAGCAGTGCCCCTAGCGGGAGGGCCCTCTACGAGCAGTACTTC
abundance: -
d_gene: TRBD2
v_gene: TRBV6-1
j_gene: TRBJ2-7

CDR3aa: CASSLLGLANTGELFF
CDR3nt: TGTGCCAGCAGCCTACTGGGGCTAGCGAACACCGGGGAGCTGTTTTTT
abundance: -
d_gene: -
v_gene: TRBV7-2
j_gene: TRBJ2-2

CDR3aa: CASSFWTQTRPYEQYF
CDR3nt: TGTGCCAGCAGTTTCTGGACTCAAACAAGACCCTACGAGCAGTACTTC
abundance: -
d_gene: -
v_gene: TRBV28
j_gene: TRBJ2-7

CDR3aa: CATSRDLGQRGNTIYF
CDR3nt: TGTGCCACCAGCAGAGATCTGGGACAGCGTGGAAACACCATATATTTT
abundance: -
d_gene: TRBD1
v_gene: TRBV15
j_gene: TRBJ1-3

CDR3aa: CASSQGTSGIRETQYF
CDR3nt: TGCGCCAGCAGTCAGGGGACTAGCGGGATTCGGGAGACCCAGTACTTC
abundance: -
d_gene: TRBD2
v_gene: TRBV23-1
j_gene: TRBJ2-5

CDR3aa: CASSVGTGMTEAFF
CDR3nt: TGTGCCAGCAGTGTAGGGACAGGGATGACTGAAGCTTTCTTT
abundance: -
d_gene: TRBD1
v_gene: TRBV2
j_gene: TRBJ1-1

CDR3aa: CASSLVAGLAGGGQPANTGELFF
CDR3nt: TGCGCCAGCAGCTTGGTTGCAGGACTAGCGGGAGGCGGACAGCCAGCGAACACCGGGGAGCTGTTTTTT
abundance: few
d_gene: TRBD2
v_gene: TRBV5-1
j_gene: TRBJ2-2

CDR3aa: CASSYGTSGRYGELFF
CDR3nt: TGTGCCAGCAGTTACGGGACTAGCGGGCGGTACGGGGAGCTGTTTTTT
abundance: -
d_gene: TRBD2
v_gene: TRBV28
j_gene: TRBJ2-2

CDR3aa: CASIYPGQGRPPYQPQHF
CDR3nt: TGCGCCAGCATTTATCCGGGACAGGGGCGACCACCTTATCAGCCCCAGCATTTT
abundance: -
d_gene: TRBD1
v_gene: TRBV23-1
j_gene: TRBJ1-5

CDR3aa: CASKTFGRLDTQYF
CDR3nt: TGTGCCAGCAAAACGTTCGGCAGGTTGGATACGCAGTATTTT
abundance: once
d_gene: -
v_gene: TRBV6-5
j_gene: TRBJ2-3

CDR3aa: CASSQALQESYEQYF
CDR3nt: TGCGCCAGCAGCCAAGCCCTACAGGAATCCTACGAGCAGTACTTC
abundance: -
d_gene: -
v_gene: TRBV4-3
j_gene: TRBJ2-7

CDR3aa: CASRAGQGSEQYF
CDR3nt: TGCGCCAGCAGAGCGGGACAGGGGTCCGAGCAGTACTTC
abundance: -
d_gene: TRBD1
v_gene: TRBV10-1
j_gene: TRBJ2-7

CDR3aa: CAWSKQGSPLHF
CDR3nt: TGTGCCTGGAGTAAGCAGGGTTCACCCCTCCACTTT
abundance: -
d_gene: -
v_gene: TRBV30
j_gene: TRBJ1-6